This TCR beta chain was recovered during a study of cytomegalovirus exposure and HLA in healthy donors. Study summary: In terms of ancestry, the Caucasian-associated cluster contained about four fifths of the approximately 400 genotyped donors.

The primer mix had 60 Vbeta and 13 Jbeta primers. This table comes from immunoSEQ multiplex PCR, and its TCRdb copy is limited to in-frame clones, with some not included. The sample yields 130,000 to 150,000 clones, over 70% seen once. For this clone: Its cognate antigen is unknown.

Study outcomes and limitations: Earlier results showed most TCR beta V segments being productive about 90% or about 30% of the time.

The origin of this receptor is a man younger than 35 in good health and CMV-seronegative. The sample taken for sequencing was PBMCs.

In DNA, the CDR3 is TGTGCCAGCACACAGGTGAACACTGAAGCTTTCTTT. Residues: CASTQVNTEAFF. The chain recombines TRBV2 with TRBJ1-1, with a tentative D call TRBD1 (5 bases). This CDR3 spans 12 amino acids. The V end was cut by 7 bases, the J end by 0 bases, with 6 bases between. Germline V gene sequence: CDR1 SNHLY, CDR2 FYNNEI.